This is a list of T cell receptor beta chains from one sample in a study of blood T cells in healthy people across ages. TCRdb analysed the 5' RACE reads with MiXCR anew, one entry per CDR3 protein. This sample has roughly 650,000 distinct CDR3 sequences, with 32% found just once. Sequenced: blood. These receptors originate from a woman over 75 in good health. CDR3s leave out the opening cysteine and the closing phenylalanine or tryptophan. The order of the fields is clone size, V gene, CDR3 protein. The listing skips clone size in some rows; elsewhere it reads once, few, many or a size class.

NA,TRBV10-3,AISFTSGRASEQF
NA,TRBV18,ASSPPNRAAQF
few,TRBV12-3/TRBV12-4,ASRTPLAGGIGDAQY
once,TRBV5-1,ASSLTGTGNDEQY
many,TRBV15,ATSRDLAGAMNTEAF
NA,TRBV2,ASSDMGPSGGPQH
many,TRBV12-3/TRBV12-4,ASSLGGRANEKLF
NA,TRBV20-1,SARKAPRETQY
many,TRBV27,ASSPTALVSNYGYT
NA,TRBV7-2,ASSLRAGTNVLT
few,TRBV12-3/TRBV12-4,ASSLRGTSGRPAATQY
few,TRBV3-1,ASSQEASNQPQH
NA,TRBV18,ASSPRSENYGYT
many,TRBV28,ASSPPGRGKNIQY
many,TRBV3-1,ASSPLGGTGANSPLH
many,TRBV20-1,STPAPPIQETQY
NA,TRBV27,ASTTSSGGFHEQY
few,TRBV10-3,AISPGQGLGAF
few,TRBV7-2,ASSWSPSYEQY
NA,TRBV24-1,ATSDSGGNEKLF
few,TRBV20-1,SASPLGQPNTEAF
many,TRBV20-1,SALLTSGGFKEQF
NA,TRBV12-3/TRBV12-4,ASRELTDAQY